The 25 T cell receptor beta chains presented below share a single source sample, sequenced in a study of T cells in Graves' hyperthyroidism and ophthalmopathy (dated by TCRdb to 2018 to 2020). Library preparation employed multiplex PCR. Instrument on record: Illumina HiSeq 2000. The TCR beta CDR3 regions were amplified from RNA transcripts. For the first round of RT-PCR on the TCR CDR3, the HTBI primer set was used together with the Qiagen OneStep RT-PCR kit. The public sequencing data were trimmed at Q25 with fastp and processed into clonotypes with MiXCR by TCRdb, which kept only in-frame beta chains. All rows with the same CDR3 protein become a single entry with the most common DNA and genes. Across this sample there are around 50,000 distinct CDR3 sequences, with less than 60% seen only once. The ten largest clonotypes hold just over 9% of the sample. The sample was blood. The receptors stem from a woman in her forties or fifties with Graves' ophthalmopathy.

Note on this clonotype: An end of the junction does not agree with germline; a read error may underlie this. The chain employs TRBV20-1 and TRBJ2-4; 13 bases map to TRBD2. CDR3 length equals 17 residues. Germline values: CDR1 DFQATT, CDR2 SNEGSKA (reference sequence). CDR3 loop: CSAAGTSGIIAKNSQYF. CDR3 nucleotide sequence: TGCAGTGCAGCCGGGACTAGCGGGATTATAGCCAAAAACAGTCAGTACTTC.

A single count supports this clonotype. The chain recombines TRBV20-1 with TRBJ1-3; 8 bases match TRBD1. V lost 0 bases and J lost 7; bases outside the gene matches: 8. This CDR3 is built from 15 residues. Germline assignment: CDR1 DFQATT and CDR2 SNEGSKA (reference sequence). The CDR3 reads CSAREGGTGGNTIYF. DNA for the CDR3: TGCAGTGCTAGAGAAGGGGGTACAGGGGGGAACACCATATATTTT.

The sample holds many counts of this clonotype. The CDR3 DNA is TGTGCCAGCAGTTCCGTCGGGGCCCGAGGGTCTGAGACCCAGTACTTC. Translating gives CASSSVGARGSETQYF. The gene calls are TRBV6-6 and TRBJ2-5; either TRBD1 or TRBD2 may fit D (5 bases each). Germline CDR1 reads MNHNY; CDR2 reads SVGAGI (reference sequence). V was pared by 4 bases and J by 5 bases, with 20 bases between. The length of the CDR3 is 16 residues.

At least ten counts were recorded for this clonotype. The chain is built from TRBV7-2 and TRBJ2-2, with 7 bases that match TRBD1. Germline-derived CDR1 and CDR2 are SGHTA and FQGNSA. V shed 3 bases, J shed 7 bases, and the junction held 5 bases outside the gene matches. CDR3 length equals 14 residues. The CDR3 region has the DNA TGTGCCAGCAGCTTGACAGGGAAGATCGGGGAGCTGTTTTTT. As protein: CASSLTGKIGELFF.

There are many counts of this clonotype. The chain couples TRBV5-5 to TRBJ2-4; no clear D gene. V lost 4 bases, J lost 1 base, and 12 bases lay in between. The CDR3 runs 15 residues. Germline V CDR1 and CDR2: SGHKS, YYEKEE (reference sequence). In nucleotides, the CDR3 is TGTGCCAGCAGCGTAAGCTCGGACGCCAAAAACATTCAGTACTTC. This translates into CASSVSSDAKNIQYF. Combining the CDR3 with reference TRBV5-5 and TRBJ2-4 gives the whole variable domain DAGVTQSPTHLIKTRGQQVTLRCSPISGHKSVSWYQQVLGQGPQFIFQYYEKEERGRGNFPDRFSARQFPNYSSELNVNALLLGDSALYLCASSVSSDAKNIQYFGAGTRLSVL.

This clonotype was detected many times. The rearrangement joins TRBV6-5 to TRBJ1-2; 11 nucleotides match TRBD1. V was clipped by 2 bases and J by 8 bases; unmatched bases: 1. Germline CDR1 reads MNHEY; CDR2 reads SVGAGI. The CDR3 is made up of 13 amino acids. CDR3 in amino acids: CASSYGQGAGYTF. The CDR3 nucleotides are TGTGCCAGCAGTTACGGACAGGGGGCGGGCTACACCTTC.

V and J are TRBV30 and TRBJ2-7; no clear D. The CDR3 loop spans 12 amino acids. Germline assignment: CDR1 GTSNPN and CDR2 SVGIG (reference sequence). Trimming pared 0 bases from V and 5 bases from J, leaving 8 bases between. DNA of the CDR3: TGTGCCTGGAGTGTAGTTGGGCACGAGCAGTACTTC. The encoded protein is CAWSVVGHEQYF.

J is TRBJ1-4 and V is TRBV5-1, with D perhaps TRBD1 (6 bases). The CDR3 has 15 residues. Germline CDR1 SGHRS, CDR2 YFSETQ. The ends were cut back, 0 bases at V and 4 bases at J, with 10 bases in the middle. The CDR3 loop reads CASSLVGGDNEKLFF. The CDR3 DNA is TGCGCCAGCAGCTTGGTAGGGGGGGATAATGAAAAACTGTTTTTT.

A word on this clonotype: A much larger clone lies a single base off, so this may be a read error. The CDR3 coding sequence is TGTACCAGCAGTCAGGGACTAGCGTTTAGCTATGAGCAGTTCTTC. This codes for CTSSQGLAFSYEQFF. The rearrangement links TRBV6-1 to TRBJ2-1, with 10 bases identical to TRBD2. Germline lookup yields CDR1 MNHNS and CDR2 SASEGT. The CDR3 runs 15 residues.

Points on this clonotype: Since the CDR3 does not end with the conserved phenylalanine or tryptophan, this likely comes from a read error. The chain combines TRBV7-9 with TRBJ2-3; maybe TRBD2 (6 bases). Trimming took 5 bases from V and 6 from J, leaving 18 bases between them. The CDR3 is 15 residues long. Germline values: CDR1 SEHNR, CDR2 FQNEAQ (reference sequence). This CDR3 is CASSPALGLTDTQYC. CDR3 nucleotide sequence: TGTGCCAGCAGCCCCGCTTTGGGACTCACGGATACGCAGTATTGT.

Comments on this clonotype: The missing conserved phenylalanine or tryptophan at the end of this CDR3 makes a read error likely. The rearrangement joins TRBV7-2 to TRBJ1-4; weak D call: TRBD1 (5 bases). V was cut by 5 bases and J by 8 bases, with 21 bases left in between. CDR1 is SGHTA, CDR2 FQGNSA, per germline. The CDR3 contains 16 residues. CDR3 sequence (DNA): TGTGCCAGCAGCCCCGTGCATCACAGGCTCGGGGAAAAACTGTTTTCT. Amino acid sequence: CASSPVHHRLGEKLFS.

With respect to this clonotype: At one end, the junction sequence differs from germline, possibly due to a read error. The CDR3 sequence is CASSLYRVDEQLF. The CDR3 DNA reads as TGTGCCAGCAGTTTGTACAGGGTTGATGAGCAGCTCTTC. This sequence joins TRBV12-3 or TRBV12-4 and TRBJ2-1; a weak D match, TRBD1 (6 bases). The CDR3 has 13 residues.

This clonotype was recorded only once. The germline gene is not matched at one end of the junction; a read error may be the cause. The CDR3 coding sequence is TGTGCCAGCAGCGGATTCGCAGGGGGGCTCGGGGCCAACGCCCTGACTTTC. Encoded protein: CASSGFAGGLGANALTF. The V call is TRBV7-9, the J call TRBJ2-6, with D maybe TRBD1 (7 bases). This CDR3 spans 17 amino acids. The germline CDR1 and CDR2 sequences are SEHNR and FQNEAQ (reference sequence).

This clonotype was seen more than once but under ten times. The J gene is TRBJ2-3, the V gene TRBV19; no clear D gene. Germline lookup yields CDR1 LNHDA and CDR2 SQIVND (reference sequence). CDR3 length equals 15 residues. Trimming took off 6 bases at V and 2 bases at J, with 15 bases between the two ends. CDR3 in DNA: TGTGCCAGTAGCCCCACTGGAAAGGTCACAGATACGCAGTATTTT. It encodes CASSPTGKVTDTQYF.

This clonotype was seen ten or more times. The chain recombines TRBV6-1 with TRBJ2-1, with a possible D match to TRBD1 (6 bases). The ends were cut back, 8 bases at V and 9 bases at J, with 11 bases in the middle. CDR1 is MNHNS and CDR2 is SASEGT in the germline V gene. The CDR3 sequence is 11 residues long. CDR3 nucleotide sequence: TGTGCCAGCGGAAACAGGGTTGAGCAGTTCTTC. Encoded protein: CASGNRVEQFF.

In its sample, this clonotype was seen many times. The rearrangement links TRBV13 to TRBJ1-6; unclear D gene. This CDR3 region has 14 residues. V was shortened by 1 base and J by 7 bases, with 8 bases between the two germline ends. Germline V gene sequence: CDR1 PRHDT, CDR2 FYEKMQ (reference sequence). For the CDR3, the DNA is TGTGCCAGCAGCTTAGTGGGAGGGAATTCACCCCTCCACTTT. Protein sequence: CASSLVGGNSPLHF.

Note on this clonotype: The CDR3 ends on some other residue instead of the conserved phenylalanine or tryptophan, so this is likely a read error. The DNA is omitted, as the CDR3 cannot be located on it reliably, and the CDR3 follows TCRdb's listing. The CDR3 reads CASSERGSAIS. The rearrangement joins TRBV10-1 to TRBJ1-1; the D call TRBD1 from the table was never checked on the DNA. The CDR3 adds up to 11 amino acids, both ends counted. Germline V lookup: CDR1 WNHNN, CDR2 SYGVQD (reference sequence).

This clonotype is a singleton in its sample. The genes are TRBV29-1 and TRBJ2-7, with TRBD2 matching over 11 bases. The CDR3 consists of 14 residues. V was pared by 6 bases and J by 0 bases, with 4 bases of the junction left unmatched. Germline CDR1 and CDR2: SQVTM and ANQGSEA. In DNA, the CDR3 is TGCAGCGTAGGACTAGCGGGTAGCTCCTACGAGCAGTACTTC. The encoded protein is CSVGLAGSSYEQYF.

The rearrangement joins TRBV11-1 to TRBJ1-6; D remains unclear. With 2 bases removed from V and 9 bases from J, the gap between germline ends came to 11 bases. Germline V gene data show CDR1 as SGHAT and CDR2 as FQDESV (reference sequence). The CDR3 consists of 14 residues. In DNA, the CDR3 is TGTGCCAGCAGCTTATGTACTAGCAGTTCACCCCTCCACTTT. Translation: CASSLCTSSSPLHF.

Comments on this clonotype: It is likely a read error, because the conserved phenylalanine at the end of the CDR3 is missing. This chain links TRBV20-1 with TRBJ1-1; D not resolved. CDR3 length equals 16 residues. V was trimmed by 3 bases and J by 8 bases, leaving 25 bases between them. Germline assignment: CDR1 DFQATT and CDR2 SNEGSKA (reference sequence). CDR3 residues: CSARSPVGPSTTEAFS. DNA for the CDR3: TGCAGTGCTAGGTCCCCCGTCGGACCCTCTACGACGGAAGCTTTCTCT.

With regard to this clonotype: This may be a read error, as it is one base from a much larger clone. V and J are TRBV4-2 and TRBJ2-1; D uncertain. Germline assignment: CDR1 LGHNA and CDR2 YNFKEQ. The length of the CDR3 is 16 residues. The CDR3 reads CASSQDFVQDNNEQSF. The CDR3 nucleotides are TGTGCCAGCAGCCAAGATTTCGTTCAGGATAACAATGAGCAGTCCTTC.

Many counts were recorded for this clonotype. V is TRBV12-3 or TRBV12-4 and J is TRBJ2-7; D remains ambiguous. Trimming shortened V by 3 bases and J by 1 base, and 10 bases separated the two germline ends. The CDR3 has 14 residues. Here the CDR3 reads CASSFYVDSYEQYF. Here the CDR3 DNA reads TGTGCCAGCAGTTTTTATGTGGATTCCTACGAGCAGTACTTC.

Worth noting for this clonotype: One base away lies a much larger clone, so this may be a sequencing read error. The V gene is TRBV29-1, the J gene TRBJ2-4; unclear D gene. The CDR3 spans 14 residues. Trimming shortened V by 5 bases and J by 4 bases, and 15 bases separated the two germline ends. Germline V gene lookup returns CDR1 SQVTM and CDR2 ANQGSEA. The DNA for the CDR3 is TGCAGCGTTTACGACGGTGCTGGGAAAAACATTCAGTACTTC. It yields the protein CSVYDGAGKNIQYF.

The CDR3 region is CASSSGVNTEAFF. The CDR3, as DNA: TGTGCCAGCAGCTCCGGGGTGAACACTGAAGCTTTCTTT. The chain couples TRBV7-9 to TRBJ1-1, with D uncertain. CDR1 and CDR2 from the germline V gene are SEHNR and FQNEAQ (reference sequence). This CDR3 is built from 13 residues. V lost 4 bases and J 0 bases, leaving 6 bases between the germline ends.

This clonotype was counted only a few times. The CDR3 nucleotides read TGTGCCAGCAGTTACGCACCTCCGTGCTCCTACGAGCAGTACTTC. Its translation is CASSYAPPCSYEQYF. This rearrangement joins TRBV6-5 to TRBJ2-7; D uncertain. The CDR3 totals 15 residues. CDR1 MNHEY and CDR2 SVGAGI come from the germline V gene. The ends were cut back, 2 bases at V and 0 bases at J, with 11 bases in the middle.